This T cell receptor (beta chain) was obtained from a study of CD8+ T cells in alopecia areata. Treatment specified: oral pan-JAK inhibitor, 5-10 mg twice daily. Points from the study as a whole: When scalp samples are sequenced, resident alphabeta T cells of normal skin are also captured.

As concerns this clone: The antigen is unknown.

Germline CDR1 is SEHNR and CDR2 is FQNEAQ (reference sequence). The ends were cut back, 3 bases at V and 1 base at J, with 4 bases in the middle. The length of the CDR3 is 14 residues. Once RNA had been extracted, it was reverse transcribed into cDNA to act as the sequencing template. Libraries were prepared by immunoSEQ multiplex PCR; TCRdb keeps only in-frame clonotypes and omits some of them. Altogether about 160,000 clones are present, about three fifths being singletons, with the ten largest covering 0.91%. This sequence originates from a human donor with alopecia areata. The chain links TRBV7-9 to TRBJ2-6; D is unclear. The sample was CD4+ T cells sorted from blood, taken at week 4, from a patient treated with tofacitinib. CDR3 in DNA: TGTGCCAGCAGCTTGGGGTCTGGGGCCAACGTCCTGACTTTC. This encodes CASSLGSGANVLTF.